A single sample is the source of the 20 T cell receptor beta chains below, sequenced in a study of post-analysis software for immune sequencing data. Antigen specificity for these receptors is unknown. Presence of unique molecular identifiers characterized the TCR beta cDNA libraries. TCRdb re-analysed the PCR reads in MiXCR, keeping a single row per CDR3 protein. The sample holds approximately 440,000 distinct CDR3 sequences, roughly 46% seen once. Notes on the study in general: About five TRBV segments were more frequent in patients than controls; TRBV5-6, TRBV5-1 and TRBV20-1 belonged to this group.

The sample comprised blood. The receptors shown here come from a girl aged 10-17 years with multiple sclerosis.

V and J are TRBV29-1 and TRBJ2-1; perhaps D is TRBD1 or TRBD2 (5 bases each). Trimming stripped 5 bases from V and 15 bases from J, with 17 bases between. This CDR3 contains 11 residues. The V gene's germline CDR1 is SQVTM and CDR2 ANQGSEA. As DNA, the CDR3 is TGCAGCGTTCATGAGGGTCAGGGTTGGTTCTTC. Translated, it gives CSVHEGQGWFF.

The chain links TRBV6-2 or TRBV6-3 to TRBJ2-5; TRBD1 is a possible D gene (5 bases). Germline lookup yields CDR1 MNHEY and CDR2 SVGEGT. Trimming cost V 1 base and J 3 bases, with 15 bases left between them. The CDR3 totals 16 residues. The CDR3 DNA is TGTGCCAGCAGTTACTTACGGGTAGGGGTGGAAGAGACCCAGTACTTC. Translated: CASSYLRVGVEETQYF.

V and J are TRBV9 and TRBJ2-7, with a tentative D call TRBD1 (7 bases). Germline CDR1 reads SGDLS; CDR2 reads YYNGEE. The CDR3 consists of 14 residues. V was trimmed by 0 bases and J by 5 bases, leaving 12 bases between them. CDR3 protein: CASSVGPRGDEQYF. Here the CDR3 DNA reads TGTGCCAGCAGCGTAGGTCCCAGGGGGGACGAGCAGTACTTC.

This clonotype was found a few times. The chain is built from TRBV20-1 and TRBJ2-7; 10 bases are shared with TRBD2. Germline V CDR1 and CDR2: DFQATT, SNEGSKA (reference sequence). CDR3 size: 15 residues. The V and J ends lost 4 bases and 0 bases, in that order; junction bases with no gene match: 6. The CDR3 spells CSAIPSGGSSYEQYF. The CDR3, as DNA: TGCAGTGCTATTCCTAGCGGGGGTTCCTCCTACGAGCAGTACTTC.

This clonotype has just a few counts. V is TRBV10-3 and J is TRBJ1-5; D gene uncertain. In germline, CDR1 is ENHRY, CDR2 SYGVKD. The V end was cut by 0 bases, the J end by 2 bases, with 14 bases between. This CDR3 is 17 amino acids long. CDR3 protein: CAISESGFELGNQPQHF. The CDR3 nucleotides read TGTGCCATCAGTGAGTCAGGGTTTGAGTTAGGCAATCAGCCCCAGCATTTT.

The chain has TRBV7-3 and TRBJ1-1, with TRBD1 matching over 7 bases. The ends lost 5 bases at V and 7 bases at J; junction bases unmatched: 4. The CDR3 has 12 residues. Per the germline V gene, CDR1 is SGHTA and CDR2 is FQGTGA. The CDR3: CASSPGTVEAFF. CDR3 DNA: TGTGCCAGCAGCCCGGGGACAGTTGAAGCTTTCTTT.

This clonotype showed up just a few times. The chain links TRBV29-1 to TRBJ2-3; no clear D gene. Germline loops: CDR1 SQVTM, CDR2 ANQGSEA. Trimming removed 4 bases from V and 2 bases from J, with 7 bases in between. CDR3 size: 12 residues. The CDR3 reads CSVVGITDTQYF. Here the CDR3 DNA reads TGCAGCGTTGTGGGGATCACAGATACGCAGTATTTT.

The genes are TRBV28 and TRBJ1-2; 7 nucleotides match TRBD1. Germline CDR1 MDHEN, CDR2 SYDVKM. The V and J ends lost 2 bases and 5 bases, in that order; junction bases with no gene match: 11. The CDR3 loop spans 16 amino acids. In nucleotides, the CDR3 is TGTGCCAGCAGTTTACCCGCCCCGACAGGGACATATGGCTACACCTTC. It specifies CASSLPAPTGTYGYTF.

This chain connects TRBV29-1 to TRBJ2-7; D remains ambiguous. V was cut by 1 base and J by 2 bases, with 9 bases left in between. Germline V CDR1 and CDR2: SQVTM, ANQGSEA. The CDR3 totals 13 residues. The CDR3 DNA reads TGCAGCGTTGAAGGTTGGGGTCCCTACGAGCAGTACTTC. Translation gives CSVEGWGPYEQYF.

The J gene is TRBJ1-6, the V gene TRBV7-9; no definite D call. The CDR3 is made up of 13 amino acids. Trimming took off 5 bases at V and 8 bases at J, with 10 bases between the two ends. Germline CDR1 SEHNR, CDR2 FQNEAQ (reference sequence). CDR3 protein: CASSPPEDSPLHF. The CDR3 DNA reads TGTGCCAGCAGCCCGCCAGAGGATTCACCCCTCCACTTT. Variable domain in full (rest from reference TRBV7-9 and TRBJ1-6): DTGVSQNPRHKITKRGQNVTFRCDPISEHNRLYWYRQTLGQGPEFLTYFQNEAQLEKSRLLSDRFSAERPKGSFSTLEIQRTEQGDSAMYLCASSPPEDSPLHFGNGTRLTVT.

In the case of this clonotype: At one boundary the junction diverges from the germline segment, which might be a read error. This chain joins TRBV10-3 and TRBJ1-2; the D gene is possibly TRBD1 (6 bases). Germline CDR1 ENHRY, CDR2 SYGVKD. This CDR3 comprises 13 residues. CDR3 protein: CAISEGGFYGYAF. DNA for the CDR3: TGTGCCATCAGTGAAGGGGGGTTCTATGGCTACGCCTTC.

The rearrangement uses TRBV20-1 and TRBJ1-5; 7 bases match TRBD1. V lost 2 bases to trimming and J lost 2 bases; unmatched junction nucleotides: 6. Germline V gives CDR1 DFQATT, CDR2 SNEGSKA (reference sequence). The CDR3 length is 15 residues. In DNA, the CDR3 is TGCAGTGCTAGACCCTCAGGACAGGGCAATCAGCCCCAGCATTTT. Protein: CSARPSGQGNQPQHF.

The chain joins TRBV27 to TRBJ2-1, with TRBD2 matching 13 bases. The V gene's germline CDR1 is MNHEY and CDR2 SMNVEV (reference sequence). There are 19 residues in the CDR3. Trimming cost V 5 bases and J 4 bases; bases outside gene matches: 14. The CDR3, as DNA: TGTGCCAGCAGTCCAAGACTAGCGGGAGGCCCAGTTAAATACAATGAGCAGTTCTTC. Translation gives CASSPRLAGGPVKYNEQFF.

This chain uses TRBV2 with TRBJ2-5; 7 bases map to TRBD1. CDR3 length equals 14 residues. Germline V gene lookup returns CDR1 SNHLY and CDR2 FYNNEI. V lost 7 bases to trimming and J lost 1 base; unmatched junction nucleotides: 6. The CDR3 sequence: CASITDRAQETQYF. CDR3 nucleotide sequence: TGTGCCAGCATAACTGACAGGGCCCAAGAGACCCAGTACTTC.

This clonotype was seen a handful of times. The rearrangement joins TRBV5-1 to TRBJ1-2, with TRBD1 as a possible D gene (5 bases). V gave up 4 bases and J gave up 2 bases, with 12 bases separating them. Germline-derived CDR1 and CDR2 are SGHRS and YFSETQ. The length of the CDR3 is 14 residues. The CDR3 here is CASSPGTSNYGYTF. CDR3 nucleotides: TGCGCCAGCAGCCCTGGGACTTCCAACTATGGCTACACCTTC.

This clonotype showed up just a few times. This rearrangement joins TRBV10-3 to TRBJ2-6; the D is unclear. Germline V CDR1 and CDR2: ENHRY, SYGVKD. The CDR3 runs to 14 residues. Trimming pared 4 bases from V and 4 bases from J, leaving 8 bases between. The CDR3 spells CAISVRSGANVLTF. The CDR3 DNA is TGTGCCATCAGTGTACGATCAGGGGCCAACGTCCTGACTTTC.

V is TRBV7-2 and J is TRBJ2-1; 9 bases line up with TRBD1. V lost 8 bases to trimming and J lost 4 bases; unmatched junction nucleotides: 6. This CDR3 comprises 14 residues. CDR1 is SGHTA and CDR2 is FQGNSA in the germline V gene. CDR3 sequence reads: CASRRQGGYNEQFF. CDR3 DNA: TGTGCCAGCCGCCGACAGGGGGGGTACAATGAGCAGTTCTTC.

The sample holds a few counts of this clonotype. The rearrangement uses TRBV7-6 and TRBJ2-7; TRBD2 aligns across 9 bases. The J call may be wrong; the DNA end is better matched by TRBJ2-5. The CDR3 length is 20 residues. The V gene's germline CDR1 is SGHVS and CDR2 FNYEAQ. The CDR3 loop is CASSLPTGLVEREVSETQYF. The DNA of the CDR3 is TGTGCCAGCAGCTTACCGACAGGGTTGGTCGAGCGGGAGGTTTCGGAGACCCAGTACTTC.

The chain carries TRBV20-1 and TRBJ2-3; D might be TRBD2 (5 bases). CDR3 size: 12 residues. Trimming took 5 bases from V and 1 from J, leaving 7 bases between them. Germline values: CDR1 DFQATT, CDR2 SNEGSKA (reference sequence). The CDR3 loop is CSAEEGTDTQYF. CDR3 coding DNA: TGCAGTGCTGAGGAGGGCACAGATACGCAGTATTTT.

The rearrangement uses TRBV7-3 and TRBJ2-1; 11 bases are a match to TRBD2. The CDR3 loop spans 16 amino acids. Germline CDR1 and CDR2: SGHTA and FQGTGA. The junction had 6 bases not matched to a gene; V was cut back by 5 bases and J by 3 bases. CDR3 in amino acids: CASSLLAGVGYNEQFF. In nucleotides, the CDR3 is TGTGCCAGCAGCCTACTAGCGGGAGTGGGCTACAATGAGCAGTTCTTC.